This T cell receptor beta chain was sequenced during a study of breast tumors, draining lymph nodes, adjacent tissues. General study results and limits: Compared with basal-like, luminal-like tumors shared significantly more repertoire with nontumor tissue.

This clonotype was observed a handful of times. Antigen: not known. Samples came from axillary lymph nodes draining the breast cancer. Using its own MiXCR run on the multiplex PCR reads, TCRdb lists one record per CDR3 protein. This table has fewer than 200,000 distinct CDR3 sequences, 30% to 35% appearing once. The germline V gene encodes CDR1 SGDLS and CDR2 YYNGEE. CDR3 length: 15 residues. V shed 3 bases and J 0 bases; nucleotides not matched to a gene: 2. The chain carries TRBV9 and TRBJ1-1, with 10 bases that match TRBD1. The TCR comes from a female donor with breast cancer. Some clones in this sample may be carry-over from other donors' samples. The sample taken for sequencing was axillary lymph node tissue. CDR3 loop: CASSATGGMNTEAFF. CDR3 nucleotides: TGTGCCAGCAGCGCGACAGGGGGCATGAACACTGAAGCTTTCTTT.